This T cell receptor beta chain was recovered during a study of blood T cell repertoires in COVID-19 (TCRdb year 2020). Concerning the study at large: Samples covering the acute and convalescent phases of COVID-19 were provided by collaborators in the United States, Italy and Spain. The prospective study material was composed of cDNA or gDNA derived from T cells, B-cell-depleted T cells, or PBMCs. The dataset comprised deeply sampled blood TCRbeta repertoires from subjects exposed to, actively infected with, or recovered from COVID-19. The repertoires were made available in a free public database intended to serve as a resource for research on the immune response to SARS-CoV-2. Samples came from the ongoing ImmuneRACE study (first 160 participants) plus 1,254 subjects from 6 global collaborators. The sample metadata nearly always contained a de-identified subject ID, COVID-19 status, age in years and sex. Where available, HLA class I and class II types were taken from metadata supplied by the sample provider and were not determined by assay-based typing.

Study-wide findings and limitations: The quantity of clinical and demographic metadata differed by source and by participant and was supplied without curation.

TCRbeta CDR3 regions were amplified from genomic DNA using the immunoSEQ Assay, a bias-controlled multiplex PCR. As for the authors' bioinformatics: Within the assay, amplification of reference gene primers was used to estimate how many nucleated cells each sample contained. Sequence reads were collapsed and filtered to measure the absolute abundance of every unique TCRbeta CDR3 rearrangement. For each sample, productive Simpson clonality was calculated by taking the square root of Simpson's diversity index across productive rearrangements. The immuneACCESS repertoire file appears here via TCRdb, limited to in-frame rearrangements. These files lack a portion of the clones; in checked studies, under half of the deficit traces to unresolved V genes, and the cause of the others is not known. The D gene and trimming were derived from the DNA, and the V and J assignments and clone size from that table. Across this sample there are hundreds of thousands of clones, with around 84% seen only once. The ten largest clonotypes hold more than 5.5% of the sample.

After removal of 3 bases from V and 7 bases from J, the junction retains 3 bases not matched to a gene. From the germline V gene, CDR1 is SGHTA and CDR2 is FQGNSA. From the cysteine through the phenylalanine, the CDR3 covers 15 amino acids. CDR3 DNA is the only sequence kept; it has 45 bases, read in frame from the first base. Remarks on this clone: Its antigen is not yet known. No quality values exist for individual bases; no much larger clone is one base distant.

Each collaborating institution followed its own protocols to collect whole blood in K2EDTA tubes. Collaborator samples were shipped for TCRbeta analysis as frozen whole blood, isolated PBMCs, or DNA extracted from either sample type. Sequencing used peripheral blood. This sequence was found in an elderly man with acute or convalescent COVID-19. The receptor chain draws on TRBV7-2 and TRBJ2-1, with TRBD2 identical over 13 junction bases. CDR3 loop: CASSLRTSGSNEQFF. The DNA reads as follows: TGTGCCAGCAGCTTGAGGACTAGCGGGAGTAATGAGCAGTTCTTC.